Shown below are 3 T cell receptor beta chains from a single sample sequenced in a study of Ad26.COV2.S vaccination and SARS-CoV-2 variants. Clones were sequenced by immunoSEQ multiplex PCR, and TCRdb holds only the in-frame ones, with some missing. Here the sample spans more than 120,000 clones, 86% being singletons. The input for sequencing was peripheral blood, taken after recovery from COVID-19. These receptors all come from a human donor who had recovered from COVID-19.

This chain joins TRBV20-1 and TRBJ2-3; TRBD2 might be the D (5 bases). The germline V gene encodes CDR1 DFQATT and CDR2 SNEGSKA (reference sequence). Trimming stripped 3 bases from V and 10 bases from J, with 23 bases between. This CDR3 spans 15 amino acids. Here the CDR3 reads CSASGRNRGGMAQYF. In DNA, the CDR3 is TGCAGTGCTAGTGGTCGGAACCGCGGAGGTATGGCGCAGTATTTT.

V usage is TRBV14 and J usage is TRBJ1-2; TRBD1 agrees at 9 bases. The germline V gene has CDR1 SGHDN and CDR2 FVKESK. The junction had 4 bases not matched to a gene; V was cut back by 3 bases and J by 8 bases. CDR3 size: 13 residues. The CDR3: CASSQPDRGGYTF. CDR3 bases: TGTGCCAGCAGCCAGCCGGACAGGGGCGGCTACACCTTC.

V usage is TRBV2 and J usage is TRBJ2-5, with 7 bases that match TRBD1. The CDR3 spans 14 residues. Germline loops: CDR1 SNHLY, CDR2 FYNNEI. After removal of 1 base from V and 7 bases from J, the junction contained 6 bases not matched to a gene. CDR3 sequence: CASSEGQGGWTQYF. The CDR3 nucleotides read TGTGCCAGCAGTGAAGGACAGGGTGGCTGGACCCAGTACTTC.